Following are 17 T cell receptor beta chains from one sample sequenced in a study of blood T cell repertoires in COVID-19. Clones were sequenced by immunoSEQ multiplex PCR, and TCRdb holds only the in-frame ones, with some missing. Of about 240,000 clones in the sample, 83% were seen once. Sequencing was carried out using peripheral blood. The source is a human donor in a cohort sampled during active COVID-19.

The chain couples TRBV24-1 to TRBJ1-5; 8 bases match TRBD1. The V gene's germline CDR1 is KGHDR and CDR2 SFDVKD. V was clipped by 3 bases and J by 4 bases; unmatched bases: 4. The CDR3 has 15 amino acids. The CDR3 sequence: CATSDRQGANQPQHF. DNA of the CDR3: TGTGCCACCAGTGATAGGCAGGGGGCGAATCAGCCCCAGCATTTT.

V is TRBV7-2 and J is TRBJ2-5; the match to TRBD2 covers 10 bases. Germline trimming cut 4 bases from V and 1 base from J; bases unmatched to any gene: 9. The CDR3 is 17 residues long. Germline CDR1 reads SGHTA; CDR2 reads FQGNSA. The CDR3 DNA is TGTGCCAGCAGCTCTATAGCGGGGGGACTCACCCAAGAGACCCAGTACTTC. This codes for CASSSIAGGLTQETQYF.

The V and J genes are TRBV28 and TRBJ2-3, with TRBD2 identical over 8 bases. The CDR3 sequence is 16 residues long. Germline-derived CDR1 and CDR2 are MDHEN and SYDVKM. After removal of 1 base from V and 6 bases from J, the junction contained 9 bases not matched to a gene. The CDR3 DNA reads TGTGCCAGCAGTTTATCCGGGAGGGGAAGTACGGATACGCAGTATTTT. It yields the protein CASSLSGRGSTDTQYF.

This clone was observed a few times. The chain is built from TRBV6-5 and TRBJ1-3, with 9 nucleotides matching TRBD1. Germline CDR1 MNHEY, CDR2 SVGAGI. The CDR3 extends over 15 amino acids. V was pared by 5 bases and J by 3 bases, with 5 bases of the junction left unmatched. The CDR3 region has the DNA TGTGCCAGCAGTAGACAGGGGGAAGGTGGAAACACCATATATTTT. Translating it yields CASSRQGEGGNTIYF.

This clone was seen a handful of times. The rearrangement links TRBV27 to TRBJ1-5, with TRBD1 matching 7 bases. The junction had 3 bases not matched to a gene; V was cut back by 4 bases and J by 0 bases. The CDR3 covers 15 residues. Germline V gives CDR1 MNHEY, CDR2 SMNVEV (reference sequence). CDR3 sequence reads: CASSSGQNSNQPQHF. CDR3 DNA: TGTGCCAGCAGTTCGGGACAGAATAGCAATCAGCCCCAGCATTTT.

J is TRBJ2-5 and V is TRBV9, with D possibly TRBD2 on 5 matching bases. V lost 4 bases and J lost 0, with 13 bases in between. This CDR3 contains 15 residues. Germline CDR1 and CDR2: SGDLS and YYNGEE. In DNA, the CDR3 is TGTGCCAGCAGCTCGATCCCGGGGTACCAAGAGACCCAGTACTTC. This gives the protein CASSSIPGYQETQYF.

The CDR3 DNA follows: TGTGCCAGCAGGGAGCAACTTAACACCGGGGAGCTGTTTTTT. Amino acid sequence: CASREQLNTGELFF. The chain joins TRBV7-9 to TRBJ2-2; D ambiguous. The CDR3 consists of 14 residues. CDR1 is SEHNR, CDR2 FQNEAQ, per germline (reference sequence). Trimming removed 6 bases from V and 2 bases from J, with 10 bases in between.

This chain links TRBV29-1 with TRBJ2-7, with 10 positions matching TRBD1. The V segment lost 6 bases and the J segment 4 bases; nucleotides outside the gene matches: 6. Germline V lookup: CDR1 SQVTM, CDR2 ANQGSEA. The CDR3 covers 13 residues. This CDR3 is CSVEPGQGYEQYF. The CDR3 DNA reads as TGCAGCGTGGAGCCGGGACAGGGGTACGAGCAGTACTTC.

This chain links TRBV4-1 with TRBJ2-7, with TRBD1 as a possible D gene (6 bases). V lost 2 bases, J lost 0 bases, and 11 bases lay in between. Germline values: CDR1 MGHRA, CDR2 YSYEKL. This CDR3 is built from 15 residues. The CDR3: CASSQTWDNSYEQYF. CDR3 in DNA: TGCGCCAGCAGCCAAACTTGGGACAACTCCTACGAGCAGTACTTC.

The V and J genes are TRBV6-5 and TRBJ1-5; D unclear. The V gene lost 4 bases and the J gene lost 4 bases, with 8 bases spanning the gap. Germline V CDR1 and CDR2: MNHEY, SVGAGI. CDR3 length: 13 residues. CDR3: CASSSAWNQPQHF. CDR3 sequence (DNA): TGTGCCAGCAGTTCTGCGTGGAATCAGCCCCAGCATTTT.

The chain couples TRBV11-1 to TRBJ2-2; no clear D. The germline gives CDR1 SGHAT, CDR2 FQDESV (reference sequence). The CDR3 runs to 16 residues. V was cut by 1 base and J by 4 bases, with 13 bases left in between. CDR3 protein: CASSLVASPGTGELFF. DNA for the CDR3: TGTGCCAGCAGCTTAGTCGCCAGCCCGGGCACCGGGGAGCTGTTTTTT.

This sequence joins TRBV11-3 and TRBJ2-2; 8 nucleotides agree with TRBD1. Germline V lookup: CDR1 SGHNT, CDR2 YENEEA. V trimming: 4 bases; J trimming: 6 bases; junction bases outside the gene matches: 10. This CDR3 region has 16 residues. CDR3 loop: CASSSNRGEFPGELFF. DNA for the CDR3: TGTGCCAGCAGCTCCAACAGGGGGGAGTTCCCCGGGGAGCTGTTTTTT.

This clone was picked up one time. The V call is TRBV7-8, the J call TRBJ2-3; 7 nucleotides match TRBD1. With V trimmed by 1 base and J by 1 base, 5 bases remained unmatched. The germline V gene encodes CDR1 SGHVS and CDR2 FQNEAQ. CDR3 size: 16 residues. The DNA of the CDR3 is TGTGCCAGCAGCTTAGTGTGGGACAGAGGCACAGATACGCAGTATTTT. The encoded protein is CASSLVWDRGTDTQYF.

The rearrangement uses TRBV6-5 and TRBJ2-7; 8 bases fit TRBD1. V gave up 6 bases and J gave up 5 bases; unmatched junction bases: 9. The CDR3 totals 14 residues. The germline V gene encodes CDR1 MNHEY and CDR2 SVGAGI. CDR3 sequence: CASSTGGSENEQYF. CDR3 sequence (DNA): TGTGCCAGCAGCACAGGGGGATCGGAAAACGAGCAGTACTTC.

The chain joins TRBV5-8 to TRBJ1-5, with TRBD1 identical over 7 bases. J was trimmed by 5 bases and V by 3 bases; bases with no gene match: 8. CDR1 SGHTS and CDR2 YDEGEE come from the germline V gene. This CDR3 region has 15 residues. The CDR3 DNA follows: TGTGCCAGCAGCTCCGGGACAGCGGCGGATCAGCCCCAGCATTTT. Residues: CASSSGTAADQPQHF.

The chain combines TRBV2 with TRBJ2-1; TRBD2 agrees at 15 bases. Looked up from germline, CDR1 is SNHLY and CDR2 is FYNNEI. Trimming at V came to 5 bases and at J to 9 bases, leaving 5 bases not matched to a gene. This CDR3 contains 15 residues. CDR3 protein: CASSRTSGGAFEQFF. Written as DNA, the CDR3 is TGTGCCAGCAGTCGGACTAGCGGGGGGGCCTTTGAGCAGTTCTTC.

The rearrangement joins TRBV6-2 or TRBV6-3 to TRBJ2-2; D is perhaps TRBD1 (6 bases). Germline lookup yields CDR1 MNHEY and CDR2 SVGEGT. Trimming stripped 2 bases from V and 7 bases from J, with 14 bases between. The CDR3 runs 15 residues. The CDR3 bases are TGTGCCAGCAGTTACCAGGGGCCGTCCGGCGGGGAGCTGTTTTTT. This codes for CASSYQGPSGGELFF.